One sample yielded the 8 T cell receptor beta chains listed below, sequenced in a study of long-term antiretroviral therapy in people with HIV. It was version v3.0 of the immunoSEQ assay that was run at survey level. The method was immunoSEQ multiplex PCR; TCRdb's version includes in-frame clones alone and lacks a portion of them. The table includes roughly 18,000 clones, about 78% detected once. The sample was unsorted PBMCs, taken 0.3 years after starting antiretroviral therapy. These receptors all come from a woman between 50 and 59 years old with HIV.

This sequence joins TRBV30 and TRBJ2-3; 16 bases align to TRBD2. Germline assignment: CDR1 GTSNPN and CDR2 SVGIG (reference sequence). The ends lost 2 bases at V and 6 bases at J; junction bases unmatched: 8. The CDR3 runs 17 residues. As DNA, the CDR3 is TGTGCCTGGAGTCTAAAAGGGACTAGCGGGGGGGCGGATACGCAGTATTTT. Translation gives CAWSLKGTSGGADTQYF.

A few counts support this clone. Germline is not matched at one junction end, which may reflect a read error. Other nucleotide sequences in the sample specify the same CDR3. J is TRBJ1-1 and V is TRBV5-1; TRBD1 is a possible D gene (6 bases). The CDR3 is made up of 14 amino acids. Per germline, CDR1 SGHRS and CDR2 YFSETQ. The CDR3 region is CASSFGGRNTEAFF. CDR3 DNA sequence: TGTGCCAGCAGCTTCGGGGGCCGGAACACTGAAGCTTTCTTT.

The V call is TRBV10-3, the J call TRBJ2-5, with 10 bases identical to TRBD2. From germline, CDR1 is ENHRY and CDR2 SYGVKD. The V gene end was trimmed by 2 bases and the J gene end by 5 bases; junction bases not matched to a gene: 5. CDR3 length: 15 amino acids. The CDR3 DNA sequence: TGTGCCATCAGTGAGGCTACTAGCGGGGTTGAGACCCAGTACTTC. It is translated as CAISEATSGVETQYF.

The rearrangement uses TRBV5-4 and TRBJ2-4, with 7 positions matching TRBD2. Trimming at V came to 0 bases and at J to 5 bases, leaving 8 bases not matched to a gene. Germline V gene sequence: CDR1 SGHNT, CDR2 YYREEE (reference sequence). This CDR3 region has 16 residues. CDR3 sequence (DNA): TGTGCCAGCAGCTTGGAGAGCGGGGTTGTAGAAAACATTCAGTACTTC. It translates to CASSLESGVVENIQYF.

In nucleotides, the CDR3 is TGTGCCATCAGGTCTGGACAGGGGGGTAACGAGCAGTACTTC. Its protein product is CAIRSGQGGNEQYF. The chain has TRBV10-3 and TRBJ2-7, with 10 bases lining up with TRBD1. Germline-derived CDR1 and CDR2 are ENHRY and SYGVKD. This CDR3 has 14 residues. V shed 6 bases and J 5 bases; nucleotides not matched to a gene: 7.

The chain carries TRBV4-2 and TRBJ2-1; 7 bases match TRBD1. The V gene's germline CDR1 is LGHNA and CDR2 YNFKEQ. This CDR3 is built from 14 residues. The V and J ends lost 3 bases and 10 bases, in that order; junction bases with no gene match: 9. The CDR3 DNA sequence: TGTGCCAGCAGCCAGGGAGACAGGGCAAGGGAGCAGTTCTTC. This encodes CASSQGDRAREQFF.

The chain couples TRBV7-3 to TRBJ2-1; D is undetermined. The CDR3 extends over 15 amino acids. In germline, CDR1 is SGHTA, CDR2 FQGTGA. Trimming pared 4 bases from V and 5 bases from J, leaving 15 bases between. The CDR3 nucleotides are TGTGCCAGCAGCTCCACCGGGCAGCCAAACAATGAGCAGTTCTTC. It yields the protein CASSSTGQPNNEQFF.

This rearrangement joins TRBV18 to TRBJ2-2; TRBD2 is a possible D gene (5 bases). Germline V CDR1 and CDR2: KGHSH, LQKENI. The CDR3 covers 15 residues. The V end was cut by 3 bases, the J end by 6 bases, with 14 bases between. CDR3 nucleotides: TGTGCCAGCTCACCGAATCACGGGGTTCCCGGGGAGCTGTTTTTT. Its protein is CASSPNHGVPGELFF.